This TCR beta chain came from a study of blood T cell repertoires in COVID-19. In the study overall: Some COVID-19 samples were acute and others convalescent; all came from the United States, Italy and Spain. From T cells, B-cell-depleted T cells, or PBMCs came the material, which was cDNA or gDNA.

Germline V gene lookup returns CDR1 SGHDT and CDR2 YYEEEE. V lost 1 base to trimming and J lost 5 bases, with 9 bases between them. This CDR3 has 14 amino acids. In the authors' workflow: Amplification of reference gene primers was used by the study to estimate nucleated cell counts. Sequencing used immunoSEQ multiplex PCR; TCRdb keeps in-frame clones, though not all of them. V and J calls and clone size are those listed in that table; D and trimming were worked out from the DNA. The sample carries about 250,000 clones, roughly 88% recorded once. Recruited during active infection, patients (from Seattle) were subsequently followed longitudinally.

The clonotype originates from a woman of 80 years or more with COVID-19, enrolled during active disease. The chain couples TRBV5-6 to TRBJ1-4, with a weak D call TRBD1 (5 bases). Sequences were obtained from peripheral blood. CDR3 loop: CASSLFAGNEKLFF. In nucleotides, the CDR3 is TGTGCCAGCAGCTTGTTTGCAGGGAATGAAAAACTGTTTTTT.